These 26 T cell receptor beta chains came from one sample sequenced in a study of regulatory T cells in long-lasting Graves disease. Construction of the TCR beta libraries employed iRepertoire HTBI primers in conjunction with Arm-PCR of CDR3 regions. From the multiplex PCR reads, TCRdb called clonotypes with MiXCR, one entry per CDR3 protein. The data show about 540,000 distinct CDR3 sequences, with 13% seen just once and about 9.1% held by the top ten. Time point of the sample: newly diagnosed GD, antithyroid drugs for less than 3 months. After RNA was extracted from PBMCs, the TCR library was made from it. The sample was also linked to a second study, of T cells in Graves' hyperthyroidism and ophthalmopathy.

Sequencing used peripheral blood mononuclear cells (PBMCs), obtained at new diagnosis, from a patient treated with antithyroid drugs. All receptors come from a man younger than 45 with Graves disease.

In the case of this clonotype: Being one base from a much bigger clone, this may be a read error. This chain uses TRBV18 with TRBJ2-1; 7 bases map to TRBD2. This CDR3 is 14 amino acids long. Germline V lookup: CDR1 KGHSH, CDR2 LQKENI. The junction had 10 bases not matched to a gene; V was cut back by 5 bases and J by 9 bases. Here the CDR3 DNA reads TGTGCCAGCTCAGGCGGACTAGTCGGGAGTGAGCAGTTCTTC. It encodes CASSGGLVGSEQFF.

The chain couples TRBV6-5 to TRBJ1-1, with D possibly matching TRBD1 (5 bases). This CDR3 region has 14 residues. V gave up 0 bases and J gave up 5 bases, with 10 bases separating them. CDR1 MNHEY and CDR2 SVGAGI come from the germline V gene. The DNA of the CDR3 is TGTGCCAGCAGTTACTCCGGGGCTTTTACTGAAGCTTTCTTT. Amino acids: CASSYSGAFTEAFF.

To note about this clonotype: It may be a read error: a sequence one base away is much more abundant. V is TRBV11-3 and J is TRBJ2-7, with D possibly matching TRBD1 (6 bases). V lost 5 bases, J lost 5 bases, and 7 bases lay in between. CDR1 and CDR2 from the germline V gene are SGHNT and YENEEA. The CDR3 length is 11 residues. CDR3 loop: CASSGGHEQYF. CDR3 DNA sequence: TGTGCCAGCAGCGGGGGCCACGAGCAGTACTTC.

This clonotype was detected many times. V is TRBV7-8 and J is TRBJ2-4; 9 bases agree with TRBD1. V gave up 5 bases and J gave up 7 bases; unmatched junction bases: 9. In germline, CDR1 is SGHVS, CDR2 FQNEAQ. This CDR3 region has 15 residues. The CDR3 DNA reads TGTGCCAGCAGCCCGGGACAGGGTGGTTACAACATTCAGTACTTC. Translating gives CASSPGQGGYNIQYF.

Ten or more counts support this clonotype. The chain links TRBV7-3 to TRBJ2-3; no clear D. From germline, CDR1 is SGHTA and CDR2 FQGTGA. Trimming left V 4 bases short and J 6 bases short, with 17 bases between. This CDR3 is built from 15 residues. CDR3 nucleotide sequence: TGTGCCAGCAGCTCCCACGGTTTTCCCGGGGATACGCAGTATTTT. Its protein is CASSSHGFPGDTQYF.

The sample holds many counts of this clonotype. The CDR3 bases are TGTGCCAGCAGCTTGACTAGACCCACAGATACGCAGTATTTT. Amino acid sequence: CASSLTRPTDTQYF. The V gene is TRBV7-9, the J gene TRBJ2-3, with D possibly TRBD2 on 6 matching bases. The CDR3 loop spans 14 amino acids. The germline V gene encodes CDR1 SEHNR and CDR2 FQNEAQ (reference sequence). Trimming pared 3 bases from V and 2 bases from J, leaving 9 bases between.

There are many counts of this clonotype. V gene TRBV19 combines with J gene TRBJ2-7, with TRBD2 as a possible D gene (6 bases). Trimming shortened V by 5 bases and J by 3 bases, and 14 bases separated the two germline ends. Germline CDR1 LNHDA, CDR2 SQIVND (reference sequence). This CDR3 region has 14 residues. CDR3 nucleotides: TGTGCCAGTAGTGTACACCGCGGGGACTACGAGCAGTACTTC. It specifies CASSVHRGDYEQYF. The full variable domain, completed using reference TRBV19 and TRBJ2-7, is DGGITQSPKYLFRKEGQNVTLSCEQNLNHDAMYWYRQDPGQGLRLIYYSQIVNDFQKGDIAEGYSVSREKKESFPLTVTSAQKNPTAFYLCASSVHRGDYEQYFGPGTRLTVT.

Worth noting for this clonotype: The junction departs from the called germline gene at one end, perhaps through a read error. The rearrangement links TRBV28 to TRBJ2-1, with 7 bases that match TRBD2. The CDR3 covers 13 residues. CDR1 MDHEN and CDR2 SYDVKM come from the germline V gene. This CDR3 is CASTLGGYSEQFF. In nucleotides, the CDR3 is TGTGCCAGCACTCTGGGAGGGTACAGTGAGCAGTTCTTC.

In its sample, this clonotype was seen a few times. The chain combines TRBV10-3 with TRBJ1-1; no definite D call. V gave up 0 bases and J gave up 0 bases, with 14 bases separating them. The CDR3 runs to 17 residues. Looked up from germline, CDR1 is ENHRY and CDR2 is SYGVKD. CDR3 in DNA: TGTGCCATCAGTGAGTCGTGGGTAGAGCCCATGAACACTGAAGCTTTCTTT. Residues: CAISESWVEPMNTEAFF.

This clonotype has only a few counts. The rearrangement links TRBV20-1 to TRBJ2-3, with 8 bases lining up with TRBD2. Trimming cost V 6 bases and J 1 base; bases outside gene matches: 12. Germline assignment: CDR1 DFQATT and CDR2 SNEGSKA (reference sequence). The CDR3 totals 16 residues. This chain's CDR3 is CSAPGTRSLGTDTQYF. As DNA, the CDR3 is TGCAGTGCCCCCGGGACTAGGAGTCTGGGCACAGATACGCAGTATTTT.

This clonotype was observed at least ten times. The V gene is TRBV29-1, the J gene TRBJ2-7, with D perhaps TRBD2 (6 bases). The germline CDR1 and CDR2 sequences are SQVTM and ANQGSEA. The CDR3 is 11 amino acids. CDR3 sequence (DNA): TGCAGGGGGGGTAGTCCTAACGAGCAGTACTTC. Its protein is CRGGSPNEQYF.

There are many counts of this clonotype. This rearrangement joins TRBV7-2 to TRBJ2-1; 8 bases align to TRBD2. This CDR3 is built from 16 residues. With 5 bases clipped from V and 0 bases from J, the junction kept 6 bases outside the gene matches. Germline V lookup: CDR1 SGHTA, CDR2 FQGNSA. CDR3 sequence reads: CASSTPSGSSYNEQFF. The CDR3 DNA reads as TGTGCCAGCAGCACCCCCAGCGGGAGCTCCTACAATGAGCAGTTCTTC.

The V call is TRBV19, the J call TRBJ1-2; the D is unclear. The V and J ends lost 2 bases and 2 bases respectively, with 9 bases between them. The CDR3 has 14 residues. CDR1 and CDR2 from the germline V gene are LNHDA and SQIVND (reference sequence). The CDR3 bases are TGTGCCAGTAGTATACCCTGGCAGAACTATGGCTACACCTTC. Translating gives CASSIPWQNYGYTF.

This chain links TRBV5-1 with TRBJ1-6; a weak D match, TRBD1 (5 bases). Germline V gene sequence: CDR1 SGHRS, CDR2 YFSETQ. The CDR3 spans 14 residues. V was shortened by 5 bases and J by 2 bases, with 8 bases between the two germline ends. The CDR3 reads CASSGGAYNSPLHF. The CDR3 DNA reads as TGCGCCAGCAGTGGGGGGGCCTATAATTCACCCCTCCACTTT.

As concerns this clonotype: Germline and junction disagree at one end, which may indicate a read error. The gene calls are TRBV5-1 and TRBJ2-3, with 10 bases that match TRBD2. Germline CDR1 is SGHRS and CDR2 is YFSETQ. The CDR3 consists of 16 residues. The CDR3 sequence: CASSVSSGSPTHTQYF. The DNA for the CDR3 is TGCGCCAGCAGCGTCTCTAGCGGGAGCCCCACACATACGCAGTATTTT.

This clonotype was counted at least ten times. J is TRBJ2-1 and V is TRBV10-3, with D unclear. V lost 2 bases and J lost 2, with 7 bases in between. CDR3 length equals 14 residues. CDR1 and CDR2 (germline): ENHRY, SYGVKD. CDR3 loop: CAISEGTTYNEQFF. CDR3 coding DNA: TGTGCCATCAGTGAGGGTACTACCTACAATGAGCAGTTCTTC.

The chain couples TRBV20-1 to TRBJ2-3, with TRBD2 matching over 15 bases. Per germline, CDR1 DFQATT and CDR2 SNEGSKA (reference sequence). The CDR3 has 16 residues. V lost 4 bases, J lost 8 bases, and 10 bases stayed unmatched. The chain's CDR3 is CSATSGTSGGSGTQYF. CDR3 DNA: TGCAGTGCTACCTCCGGGACTAGCGGGGGGTCCGGTACGCAGTATTTT.

This clonotype was counted ten times or more. The chain has TRBV27 and TRBJ1-2; 10 bases are shared with TRBD1. CDR1 MNHEY and CDR2 SMNVEV come from the germline V gene (reference sequence). This CDR3 is 17 amino acids long. V was pared by 4 bases and J by 5 bases, with 13 bases of the junction left unmatched. The DNA of the CDR3 is TGTGCCAGCAGTTATGGGGGGACAGGGGATCTTCGTTATGGCTACACCTTC. Protein: CASSYGGTGDLRYGYTF.

This clonotype was observed a handful of times. This sequence joins TRBV12-5 and TRBJ2-7; the match to TRBD2 covers 8 bases. CDR3 length: 13 amino acids. The junction had 1 base not matched to a gene; V was cut back by 2 bases and J by 4 bases. From germline, CDR1 is LGHNT and CDR2 FRNRAP. The CDR3 coding sequence is TGTGCTAGTGGTTTGACGGGAGGGTACGAGCAGTACTTC. This translates into CASGLTGGYEQYF. The complete variable domain, with remaining parts taken from reference TRBV12-5 and TRBJ2-7, reads DARVTQTPRHKVTEMGQEVTMRCQPILGHNTVFWYRQTMMQGLELLAYFRNRAPLDDSGMPKDRFSAEMPDATLATLKIQPSEPRDSAVYFCASGLTGGYEQYFGPGTRLTVT.

This clonotype has at least ten counts. The chain is built from TRBV7-9 and TRBJ2-7, with 9 nucleotides matching TRBD2. Germline V gives CDR1 SEHNR, CDR2 FQNEAQ (reference sequence). V lost 1 base and J lost 5; bases outside the gene matches: 9. This CDR3 has 16 amino acids. The CDR3 here is CASSLVIGLALHEQYF. DNA for the CDR3: TGTGCCAGCAGCTTAGTTATCGGACTAGCGCTCCACGAGCAGTACTTC. Full variable domain (rest looked up from reference TRBV7-9 and TRBJ2-7): DTGVSQNPRHKITKRGQNVTFRCDPISEHNRLYWYRQTLGQGPEFLTYFQNEAQLEKSRLLSDRFSAERPKGSFSTLEIQRTEQGDSAMYLCASSLVIGLALHEQYFGPGTRLTVT.

This clonotype was counted ten times or more. The genes are TRBV12-3 or TRBV12-4 and TRBJ2-3, with a tentative D call TRBD2 (5 bases). Trimming removed 6 bases at V and 1 base at J, with 20 bases between. The CDR3 has 17 amino acids. Here the CDR3 DNA reads TGTGCCAGCAGGTATAGTCGAGGGTTTCGTCGCACAGATACGCAGTATTTT. Its translation is CASRYSRGFRRTDTQYF.

This clonotype was seen more than once but under ten times. Since a much larger clone is just one base distant, this may be a read error. This chain links TRBV7-3 with TRBJ2-1, with TRBD2 matching 7 bases. Germline V gene sequence: CDR1 SGHTA, CDR2 FQGTGA. This CDR3 spans 16 amino acids. The CDR3 coding sequence is TGTACCAGCAGCTCCTCCTGGGGCGGGGGTTACAATGAGCAGTTCTTC. It codes for CTSSSSWGGGYNEQFF.

In its sample, this clonotype was seen many times. V and J are TRBV30 and TRBJ1-1, with unresolved D. Germline V gene sequence: CDR1 GTSNPN, CDR2 SVGIG (reference sequence). There are 12 residues in the CDR3. The V end lost 2 bases, the J end lost 0 bases, and 4 bases lay between the germline ends. The CDR3 spells CAWSMMNTEAFF. The CDR3 nucleotides read TGTGCCTGGAGTATGATGAACACTGAAGCTTTCTTT. The full variable domain, its missing parts supplied by reference TRBV30 and TRBJ1-1, is SQTIHQWPATLVQPVGSPLSLECTVEGTSNPNLYWYRQAAGRGLQLLFYSVGIGQISSEVPQNLSASRPQDRQFILSSKKLLLSDSGFYLCAWSMMNTEAFFGQGTRLTVV.

A few counts support this clonotype. The V and J genes are TRBV6-2 or TRBV6-3 and TRBJ1-3, with D perhaps matching TRBD1 (6 bases). Looked up from germline, CDR1 is MNHEY and CDR2 is SVGEGT. This CDR3 has 16 residues. The V end lost 0 bases, the J end lost 0 bases, and 9 bases lay between the germline ends. CDR3 sequence (DNA): TGTGCCAGCAGTTACTCGACAGGAAGCTCTGGAAACACCATATATTTT. This sequence encodes CASSYSTGSSGNTIYF.

The sample holds many counts of this clonotype. The rearrangement uses TRBV28 and TRBJ2-7; D not certain. V lost 3 bases and J lost 5, with 2 bases in between. Germline CDR1 and CDR2: MDHEN and SYDVKM. This CDR3 is built from 10 residues. The CDR3 bases are TGTGCCAGCAGTTTTGACGAGCAGTACTTC. Translated: CASSFDEQYF.

This clonotype was seen many times. The chain links TRBV12-5 to TRBJ2-5; 9 nucleotides align to TRBD1. In germline, CDR1 is LGHNT, CDR2 FRNRAP. The CDR3 is 13 amino acids. The V gene end was trimmed by 6 bases and the J gene end by 4 bases; junction bases not matched to a gene: 3. The CDR3 DNA sequence: TGTGCTAGTGGGGGGACAGGGAGAGAGACCCAGTACTTC. Its protein is CASGGTGRETQYF.